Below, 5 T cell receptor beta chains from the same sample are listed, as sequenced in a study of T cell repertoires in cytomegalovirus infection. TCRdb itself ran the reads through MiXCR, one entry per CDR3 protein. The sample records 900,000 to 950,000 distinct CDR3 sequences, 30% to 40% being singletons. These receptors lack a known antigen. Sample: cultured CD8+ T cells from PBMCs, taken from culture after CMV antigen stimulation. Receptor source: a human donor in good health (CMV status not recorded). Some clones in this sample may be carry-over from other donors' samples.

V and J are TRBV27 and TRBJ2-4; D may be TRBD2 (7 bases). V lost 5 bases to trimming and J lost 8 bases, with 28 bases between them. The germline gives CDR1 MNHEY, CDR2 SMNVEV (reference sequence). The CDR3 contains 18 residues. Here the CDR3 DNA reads TGTGCCAGCAGTAATATAGGGCCTCGGCGGGGGCACGCCGACATTCAGTACTTC. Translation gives CASSNIGPRRGHADIQYF.

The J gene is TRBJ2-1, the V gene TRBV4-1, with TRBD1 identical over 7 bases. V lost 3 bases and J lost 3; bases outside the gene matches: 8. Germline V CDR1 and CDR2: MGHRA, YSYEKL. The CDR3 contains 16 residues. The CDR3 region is CASSHPDRRFYNEQFF. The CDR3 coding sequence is TGCGCCAGCAGCCACCCGGACAGGCGTTTCTACAATGAGCAGTTCTTC.

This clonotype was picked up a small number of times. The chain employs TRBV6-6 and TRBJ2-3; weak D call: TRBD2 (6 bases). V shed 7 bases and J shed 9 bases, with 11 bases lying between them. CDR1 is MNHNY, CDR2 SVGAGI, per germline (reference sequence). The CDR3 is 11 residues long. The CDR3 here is CASTLGRTQYF. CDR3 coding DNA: TGTGCCAGCACCTTGGGGAGGACGCAGTATTTT.

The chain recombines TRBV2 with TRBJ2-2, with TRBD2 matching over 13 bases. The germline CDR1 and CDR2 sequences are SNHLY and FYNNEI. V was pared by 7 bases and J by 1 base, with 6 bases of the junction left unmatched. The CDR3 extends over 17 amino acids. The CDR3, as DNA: TGTGCCAGCAAAAGACTAGCGGGGGGCGAGAACACCGGGGAGCTGTTTTTT. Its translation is CASKRLAGGENTGELFF.

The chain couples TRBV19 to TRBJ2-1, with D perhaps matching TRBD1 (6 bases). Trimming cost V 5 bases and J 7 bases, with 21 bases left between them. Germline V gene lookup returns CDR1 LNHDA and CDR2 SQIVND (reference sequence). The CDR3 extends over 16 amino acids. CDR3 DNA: TGTGCCAGTAGTGTAGGGACGGATGATAGGGGGAATGAGCAGTTCTTC. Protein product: CASSVGTDDRGNEQFF.